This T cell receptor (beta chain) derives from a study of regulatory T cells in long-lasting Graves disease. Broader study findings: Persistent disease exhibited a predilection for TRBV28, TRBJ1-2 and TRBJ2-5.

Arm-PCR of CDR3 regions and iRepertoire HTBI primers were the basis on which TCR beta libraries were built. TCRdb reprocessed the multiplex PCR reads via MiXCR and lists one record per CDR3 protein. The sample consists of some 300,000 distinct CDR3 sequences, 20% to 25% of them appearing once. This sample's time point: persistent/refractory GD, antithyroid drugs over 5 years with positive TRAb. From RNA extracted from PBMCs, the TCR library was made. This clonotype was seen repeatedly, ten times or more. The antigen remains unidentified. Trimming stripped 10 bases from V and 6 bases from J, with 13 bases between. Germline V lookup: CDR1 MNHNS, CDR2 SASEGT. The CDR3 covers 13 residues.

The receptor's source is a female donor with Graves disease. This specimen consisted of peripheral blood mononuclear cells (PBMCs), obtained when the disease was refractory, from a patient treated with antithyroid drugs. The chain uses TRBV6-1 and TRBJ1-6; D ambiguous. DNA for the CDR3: TGTGCCACCAAGCAGAAGCCTAATTCACCCCTCCACTTT. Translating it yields CATKQKPNSPLHF.